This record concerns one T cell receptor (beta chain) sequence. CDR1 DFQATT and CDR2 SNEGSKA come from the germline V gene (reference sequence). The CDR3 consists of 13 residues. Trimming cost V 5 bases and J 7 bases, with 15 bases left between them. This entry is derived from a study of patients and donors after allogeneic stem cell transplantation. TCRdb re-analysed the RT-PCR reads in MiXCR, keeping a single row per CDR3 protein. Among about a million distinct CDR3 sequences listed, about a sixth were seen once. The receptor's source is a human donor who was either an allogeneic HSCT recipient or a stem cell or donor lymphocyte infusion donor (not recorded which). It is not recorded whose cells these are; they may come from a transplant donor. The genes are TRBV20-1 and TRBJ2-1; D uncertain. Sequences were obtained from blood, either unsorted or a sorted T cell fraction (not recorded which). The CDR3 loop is CSAQSKVGNEQFF. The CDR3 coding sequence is TGCAGTGCTCAGAGTAAGGTGGGTAATGAGCAGTTCTTC.